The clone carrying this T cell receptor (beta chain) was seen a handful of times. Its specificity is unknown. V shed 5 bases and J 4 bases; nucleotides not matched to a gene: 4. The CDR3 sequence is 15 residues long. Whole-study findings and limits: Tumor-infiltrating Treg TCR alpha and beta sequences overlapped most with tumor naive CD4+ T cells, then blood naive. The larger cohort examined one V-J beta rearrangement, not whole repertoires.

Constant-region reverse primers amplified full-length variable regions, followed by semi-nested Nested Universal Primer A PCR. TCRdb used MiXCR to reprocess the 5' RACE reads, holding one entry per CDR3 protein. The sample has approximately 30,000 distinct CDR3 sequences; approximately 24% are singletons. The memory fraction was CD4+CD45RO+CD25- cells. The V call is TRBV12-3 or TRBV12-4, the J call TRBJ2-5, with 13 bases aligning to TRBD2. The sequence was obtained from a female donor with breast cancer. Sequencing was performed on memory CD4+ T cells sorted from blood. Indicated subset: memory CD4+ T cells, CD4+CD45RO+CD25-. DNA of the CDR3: TGTGCCAGCAGTCGACTAGCGGGGGGCGGAGAGACCCAGTACTTC. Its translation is CASSRLAGGGETQYF.